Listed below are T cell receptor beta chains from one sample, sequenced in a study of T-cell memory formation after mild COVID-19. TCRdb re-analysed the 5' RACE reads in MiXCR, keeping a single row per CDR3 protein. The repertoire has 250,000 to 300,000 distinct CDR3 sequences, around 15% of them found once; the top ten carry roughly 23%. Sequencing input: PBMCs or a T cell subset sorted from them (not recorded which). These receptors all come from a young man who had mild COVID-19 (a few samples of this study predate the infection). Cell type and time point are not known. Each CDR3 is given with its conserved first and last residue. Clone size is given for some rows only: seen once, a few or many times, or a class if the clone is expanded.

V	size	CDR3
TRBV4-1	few	CASSQTFPTDENEQFF
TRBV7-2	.	CASSSRPGSYGYTF
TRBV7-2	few	CASSLFGSGNTIYF
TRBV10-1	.	CASSEGATDTQYF
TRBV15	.	CATSSVSLNIQYF
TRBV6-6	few	CASSPVVGGQETQYF
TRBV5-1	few	CASSRAPQENTEAFF
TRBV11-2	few	CASSFTENTEAFF
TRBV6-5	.	CASSYGDKAFF
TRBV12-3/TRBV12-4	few	CASSRAGGTYEQYF
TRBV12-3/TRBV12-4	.	CASSPMGRWETQYF
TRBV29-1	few	CSVDRGLTGELFF
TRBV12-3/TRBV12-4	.	CASSLEEPAFF
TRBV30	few	CAWDRPGGSYEQYF
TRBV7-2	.	CASSLVAGRGTDTQYF
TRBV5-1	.	CASSTRGNEQFF
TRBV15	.	CATSIEGNGWETQYF
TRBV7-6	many	CASSPGLGETQYF
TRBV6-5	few	CASRMTPLGQPQHF
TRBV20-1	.	CSARDPRAYGYTF
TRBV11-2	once	CASSSGWGSGNTIYF
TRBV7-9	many	CASSPVDRAGETQYF
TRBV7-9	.	CASSLAGLAGGLPERTQYF
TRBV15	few	CATSRVTGGVGTGELFF
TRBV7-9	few	CASTFLGAQETQYF